Presented here are 11 T cell receptor beta chains from one specimen sequenced in a study of T cells in Graves' hyperthyroidism and ophthalmopathy. The investigators amplified TCR beta CDR3 regions from RNA transcripts. First-round RT-PCR targeting the TCR CDR3 was performed with the HTBI primer set. TCRdb called the multiplex PCR reads again in MiXCR, with one record for every CDR3 protein. The sample lists 550,000 to 850,000 distinct CDR3 sequences; under 20% were seen once. The sequenced material came from blood. All receptors come from a woman aged 45 to 65 with Graves' hyperthyroidism that later progressed to Graves' ophthalmopathy.

Note on this clonotype: Compared with germline, one end of the junction differs, possibly owing to a read error. This sequence joins TRBV5-1 and TRBJ2-2; the D gene could be TRBD1 or TRBD2 (6 bases each). CDR3 length: 16 residues. Looked up from germline, CDR1 is SGHRS and CDR2 is YFSETQ. The CDR3: CASNLWGAPNTGELFF. The CDR3 nucleotides are TGCGCCAGCAACTTGTGGGGGGCCCCGAACACCGGGGAGCTGTTTTTT. Full variable domain (remainder filled in from reference TRBV5-1 and TRBJ2-2): KAGVTQTPRYLIKTRGQQVTLSCSPISGHRSVSWYQQTPGQGLQFLFEYFSETQRNKGNFPGRFSGRQFSNSRSEMNVSTLELGDSALYLCASNLWGAPNTGELFFGEGSRLTVL.

This clonotype was counted a few times. A clone one base away is much larger, so this may be a read error. The CDR3 carries no conserved terminal phenylalanine or tryptophan, so it likely arises from a read error. The chain combines TRBV11-2 with TRBJ1-1; D is unresolved. The CDR3 sequence is 11 residues long. Trimming cost V 9 bases and J 0 bases, with 5 bases left between them. The germline gives CDR1 SGHAT, CDR2 FQNNGV. CDR3 sequence (DNA): TGTGCCAGTCTGATGAACACTGAAGCTTTCCTT. Its protein is CASLMNTEAFL.

About this clonotype: The junction departs from the called germline gene at one end, perhaps through a read error. The chain is built from TRBV27 and TRBJ1-5; a possible D gene is TRBD1 (5 bases). Per the germline V gene, CDR1 is MNHEY and CDR2 is SMNVEV (reference sequence). The CDR3 is 13 amino acids. The CDR3, as DNA: TGTGCCAGCTCCAGGGTCCCCAATCAGCCCCAGAATTTT. Its translation: CASSRVPNQPQNF.

The J gene is TRBJ1-4, the V gene TRBV30; perhaps TRBD1 as D (6 bases). The CDR3 runs to 15 residues. Trimming removed 4 bases at V and 4 bases at J, with 16 bases between. Germline lookup yields CDR1 GTSNPN and CDR2 SVGIG (reference sequence). The CDR3 is CAWNGGDIINEKLFF. For the CDR3, the DNA is TGTGCCTGGAACGGAGGGGACATAATTAATGAAAAACTGTTTTTT.

In regard to this clonotype: Mismatch with germline at one junction end may stem from a read error. The chain has TRBV12-3 or TRBV12-4 and TRBJ1-2, with 9 bases that match TRBD1. CDR3 size: 17 residues. The CDR3 DNA follows: TGTGCCAGCAGTTTAGAACCGGGACAGGGAGCTAACTATGGCTGCACCTTC. Amino acid sequence: CASSLEPGQGANYGCTF.

This clonotype was seen repeatedly, ten times or more. The chain has TRBV7-9 and TRBJ1-1, with D possibly being TRBD1 (6 bases). Germline values: CDR1 SEHNR, CDR2 FQNEAQ (reference sequence). This CDR3 has 13 residues. V lost 3 bases to trimming and J lost 6 bases, with 11 bases between them. This chain's CDR3 is CASSFTGRAEAFF. In DNA form, the CDR3 reads TGTGCCAGCAGCTTTACAGGGAGGGCTGAAGCTTTCTTT.

This clonotype has ten or more counts. This chain joins TRBV11-3 and TRBJ2-3, with D possibly called TRBD1 or TRBD2 (5 bases each). The V end lost 4 bases, the J end lost 1 base, and 12 bases lay between the germline ends. The CDR3 totals 15 residues. The germline V gene has CDR1 SGHNT and CDR2 YENEEA. Here the CDR3 DNA reads TGTGCCAGCAGCTCCGGGACCGTCGGCACAGATACGCAGTATTTT. This encodes CASSSGTVGTDTQYF.

The gene calls are TRBV18 and TRBJ2-5; 7 nucleotides line up with TRBD2. Germline V CDR1 and CDR2: KGHSH, LQKENI. CDR3 length: 15 residues. J was trimmed by 5 bases and V by 2 bases; bases with no gene match: 8. As DNA, the CDR3 is TGTGCCAGCTCACCATCCGCGGGGGACTATGAGACCCAGTACTTC. Protein sequence: CASSPSAGDYETQYF.

The table lists this clonotype with a few counts. The chain uses TRBV7-3 and TRBJ2-1, with 11 bases fitting TRBD1. The junction had 2 bases not matched to a gene; V was cut back by 1 base and J by 6 bases. Germline V gene data show CDR1 as SGHTA and CDR2 as FQGTGA. The CDR3 runs 15 residues. The CDR3 loop is CASSLRGTGGNEQFF. CDR3 bases: TGTGCCAGCAGCTTAAGGGGGACAGGGGGCAATGAGCAGTTCTTC.

The gene calls are TRBV19 and TRBJ1-4; TRBD1 aligns across 10 bases. Trimming at V came to 4 bases and at J to 4 bases, leaving 3 bases not matched to a gene. Germline V gene lookup returns CDR1 LNHDA and CDR2 SQIVND (reference sequence). CDR3 length: 15 amino acids. Here the CDR3 reads CASSTWDRGNEKLFF. In DNA form, the CDR3 reads TGTGCCAGTAGTACCTGGGACAGGGGTAATGAAAAACTGTTTTTT.

The J gene is TRBJ1-3, the V gene TRBV10-2, with D uncertain. With 5 bases removed from V and 0 bases from J, the gap between germline ends came to 14 bases. The germline V gene encodes CDR1 WSHSY and CDR2 SAAADI. There are 16 residues in the CDR3. CDR3 loop: CASSPPPRSSGNTIYF. CDR3 in DNA: TGCGCCAGCAGTCCCCCCCCCAGGAGCTCTGGAAACACCATATATTTT.